These 2 T cell receptor beta chains were sequenced from one sample in a study of blood T cell repertoires in COVID-19. Libraries were prepared by immunoSEQ multiplex PCR; TCRdb keeps only in-frame clonotypes and omits some of them. Here the sample spans roughly 180,000 clones, roughly 85% being singletons. The specimen was peripheral blood. These receptors all stem from a woman in her sixties or seventies with acute or convalescent COVID-19.

In nucleotides, the CDR3 is TGCGCCAGCAGCTTGGGACTACCTCGACTCGATGGCAATGAGCAGTTCTTC. This sequence encodes CASSLGLPRLDGNEQFF. The rearrangement joins TRBV5-1 to TRBJ2-1; a possible D gene is TRBD2 (5 bases). In germline, CDR1 is SGHRS, CDR2 YFSETQ. This CDR3 has 17 residues. Trimming stripped 0 bases from V and 6 bases from J, with 19 bases between.

This chain links TRBV5-5 with TRBJ2-5, with 13 bases that match TRBD2. The CDR3 consists of 17 residues. The V and J ends lost 1 base and 4 bases, in that order; junction bases with no gene match: 7. Germline V CDR1 and CDR2: SGHKS, YYEKEE (reference sequence). The chain's CDR3 is CASSLIRLAGGTETQYF. CDR3 in DNA: TGTGCCAGCAGCTTGATCAGACTAGCGGGAGGTACAGAGACCCAGTACTTC. Combining the CDR3 with reference TRBV5-5 and TRBJ2-5 gives the whole variable domain DAGVTQSPTHLIKTRGQQVTLRCSPISGHKSVSWYQQVLGQGPQFIFQYYEKEERGRGNFPDRFSARQFPNYSSELNVNALLLGDSALYLCASSLIRLAGGTETQYFGPGTRLLVL.